The next 18 T cell receptor beta chains were all read from a single sample in a study of shared clonotypes between healthy human individuals. The protocol was immunoSEQ multiplex PCR, while the TCRdb copy is restricted to in-frame clones and leaves out a portion. Of around 480,000 clones listed, almost 80% are singletons. Sequencing used PBMCs. Every receptor here comes from a woman between 40 and 55 years old in good health. Some clones in this sample may be carry-over from other donors' samples.

The chain uses TRBV7-8 and TRBJ2-1, with 7 positions matching TRBD1. CDR3 length equals 15 residues. In germline, CDR1 is SGHVS, CDR2 FQNEAQ. The trim removed 1 base at V and 8 bases at J, leaving 8 bases unmatched. CDR3 protein: CASSLVGGGRDEQFF. Here the CDR3 DNA reads TGTGCCAGCAGCTTAGTAGGGGGCGGCCGGGATGAGCAGTTCTTC.

In nucleotides, the CDR3 is TGTGCCTGGAGGCCAGGGACAGACCTAAACTATGGCTACACCTTC. The encoded protein is CAWRPGTDLNYGYTF. The V gene is TRBV30, the J gene TRBJ1-2; 7 positions agree with TRBD1. This CDR3 spans 15 amino acids. Looked up from germline, CDR1 is GTSNPN and CDR2 is SVGIG (reference sequence). With V trimmed by 3 bases and J by 2 bases, 9 bases remained unmatched. Together with reference TRBV30 and TRBJ1-2, the CDR3 gives the full variable domain: SQTIHQWPATLVQPVGSPLSLECTVEGTSNPNLYWYRQAAGRGLQLLFYSVGIGQISSEVPQNLSASRPQDRQFILSSKKLLLSDSGFYLCAWRPGTDLNYGYTFGSGTRLTVV.

V is TRBV7-6 and J is TRBJ1-2, with 8 bases lining up with TRBD1. With 5 bases clipped from V and 7 bases from J, the junction kept 6 bases outside the gene matches. Germline-derived CDR1 and CDR2 are SGHVS and FNYEAQ. There are 13 residues in the CDR3. The CDR3 nucleotides read TGTGCCAGCAGCGTGGGACAGGTTGGTGGCTACACCTTC. Amino acids: CASSVGQVGGYTF.

V and J are TRBV28 and TRBJ2-4; D may be TRBD2 (5 bases). Looked up from germline, CDR1 is MDHEN and CDR2 is SYDVKM. V was shortened by 3 bases and J by 0 bases, with 12 bases between the two germline ends. The CDR3 has 16 amino acids. The CDR3 spells CASSFVRGLAKNIQYF. The CDR3 coding sequence is TGTGCCAGCAGTTTTGTCCGGGGTCTAGCCAAAAACATTCAGTACTTC.

In DNA form, the CDR3 reads TGTGCCAGTAGTACACTCTTTGGGGCGGACACCGGGGAGCTGTTTTTT. It is translated as CASSTLFGADTGELFF. This sequence joins TRBV19 and TRBJ2-2; D possibly corresponds to TRBD1 (5 bases). Germline lookup yields CDR1 LNHDA and CDR2 SQIVND (reference sequence). The CDR3 extends over 16 amino acids. Trimming cost V 4 bases and J 3 bases, with 15 bases left between them.

J is TRBJ1-5 and V is TRBV27, with D tentatively TRBD1 (6 bases). Trimming removed 8 bases at V and 6 bases at J, with 14 bases between. Looked up from germline, CDR1 is MNHEY and CDR2 is SMNVEV (reference sequence). This CDR3 is 13 amino acids long. CDR3 nucleotide sequence: TGTGCCAGCGCCTCGGGGGGCGGTCAGCCCCAGCATTTT. It translates to CASASGGGQPQHF.

This clone was picked up a small number of times. The chain combines TRBV7-2 with TRBJ1-1; the match to TRBD1 covers 9 bases. The CDR3 covers 14 residues. V was clipped by 3 bases and J by 6 bases; unmatched bases: 5. Germline V gene sequence: CDR1 SGHTA, CDR2 FQGNSA. CDR3 loop: CASSLDRGSPEAFF. The CDR3 region has the DNA TGTGCCAGCAGCTTGGACAGGGGATCTCCTGAAGCTTTCTTT. Together with reference TRBV7-2 and TRBJ1-1, the CDR3 gives the full variable domain: GAGVSQSPSNKVTEKGKDVELRCDPISGHTALYWYRQSLGQGLEFLIYFQGNSAPDKSGLPSDRFSAERTGGSVSTLTIQRTQQEDSAVYLCASSLDRGSPEAFFGQGTRLTVV.

J is TRBJ1-2 and V is TRBV28; D gene uncertain. The CDR3 runs to 12 residues. In germline, CDR1 is MDHEN, CDR2 SYDVKM. With 1 base removed from V and 8 bases from J, the gap between germline ends came to 8 bases. CDR3 in amino acids: CASSLSVAGYTF. The CDR3 region has the DNA TGTGCCAGCAGTTTATCGGTGGCGGGCTACACCTTC.

The chain links TRBV19 to TRBJ1-5; D may be TRBD1 (5 bases). Germline assignment: CDR1 LNHDA and CDR2 SQIVND (reference sequence). V was clipped by 2 bases and J by 6 bases, with 11 bases between them. The CDR3 consists of 14 residues. CDR3 in DNA: TGTGCCAGTAGTATAAGTGGGGGTGGTCAGCCCCAGCATTTT. As protein: CASSISGGGQPQHF.

For this clone: One end of the junction varies from germline; a read error may be responsible. The chain has TRBV7-7 and TRBJ1-1; possible D gene TRBD1, 6 bases. The CDR3 extends over 15 amino acids. Germline CDR1 and CDR2: SSHAT and FNYEAQ (reference sequence). The CDR3 reads CASSPIAGAGTEAFF. The CDR3 DNA sequence: TGTGCTAGCAGCCCTATCGCAGGGGCCGGCACTGAAGCTTTCTTT. Full variable domain (remainder filled in from reference TRBV7-7 and TRBJ1-1): GAGVSQSPRYKVTKRGQDVTLRCDPISSHATLYWYQQALGQGPEFLTYFNYEAQPDKSGLPSDRFSAERPEGSISTLTIQRTEQRDSAMYRCASSPIAGAGTEAFFGQGTRLTVV.

V and J are TRBV10-3 and TRBJ2-5; 7 nucleotides match TRBD1. Germline loops: CDR1 ENHRY, CDR2 SYGVKD. The CDR3 covers 15 residues. V shed 4 bases and J 0 bases; nucleotides not matched to a gene: 5. For the CDR3, the DNA is TGTGCCATCAGTGGTAGAGGGGGCAACCAAGAGACCCAGTACTTC. It translates to CAISGRGGNQETQYF.

This clone was counted a few times. CDR3 sequence reads: CASSPLMQYF. The CDR3 DNA reads TGTGCCAGCAGCCCTCTTATGCAGTACTTC. The V gene is TRBV27, the J gene TRBJ2-7; the D is unclear. Trimming took 6 bases from V and 9 from J, leaving 9 bases between them. Germline CDR1 and CDR2: MNHEY and SMNVEV (reference sequence). This CDR3 comprises 10 residues.

With regard to this clone: One junction end disagrees with the germline gene, perhaps due to a read error. The chain joins TRBV7-9 to TRBJ1-3, with D maybe TRBD1 (6 bases). The CDR3 loop spans 13 amino acids. Germline loops: CDR1 SEHNR, CDR2 FQNEAQ (reference sequence). This CDR3 reads CASSLALTGGRIF. In nucleotides, the CDR3 is TGTGCCAGCAGCTTAGCCTTGACAGGTGGCCGTATTTTT.

The V gene is TRBV15, the J gene TRBJ2-3; D ambiguous. There are 13 residues in the CDR3. CDR1 and CDR2 (germline): LNHNV, YYDKDF (reference sequence). Trimming took 0 bases from V and 3 from J, leaving 4 bases between them. CDR3 nucleotides: TGTGCCACCAGCAGAGATTGGACAGATACGCAGTATTTT. Amino acids: CATSRDWTDTQYF.

The chain has TRBV19 and TRBJ2-1; tentative D call: TRBD2 (7 bases). Trimming cost V 3 bases and J 0 bases, with 18 bases left between them. This CDR3 region has 18 residues. Germline CDR1 is LNHDA and CDR2 is SQIVND (reference sequence). This chain's CDR3 is CASSIKRGGPRSYNEQFF. The CDR3 DNA follows: TGTGCCAGTAGTATCAAGCGCGGGGGCCCCCGCTCCTACAATGAGCAGTTCTTC.

The rearrangement uses TRBV21-1 and TRBJ2-1; the listed D gene, TRBD2, was not tested against the DNA. TRBV21-1 is classified as a pseudogene. The CDR3 runs 22 residues. CDR3 DNA sequence: TGTGCCAGCAGCAAAGACAAGGGCGGGACGAACTTTTTCATCCCCTCCTACAATGAGCAGTTCTTC. The encoded protein is CASSKDKGGTNFFIPSYNEQFF.

There are a few counts of this clone. The chain combines TRBV27 with TRBJ2-2, with D perhaps assigned TRBD1 or TRBD2 (5 bases each). The CDR3 covers 17 residues. Germline-derived CDR1 and CDR2 are MNHEY and SMNVEV (reference sequence). Trimming removed 6 bases from V and 6 bases from J, with 23 bases in between. DNA of the CDR3: TGTGCCAGCAGCCGAGGAGGCGGCTTGGGGACGGCCGGGGAGCTGTTTTTT. Protein product: CASSRGGGLGTAGELFF.

V gene TRBV4-1 combines with J gene TRBJ2-1; TRBD2 matches at 7 bases. The CDR3 extends over 16 amino acids. V lost 3 bases to trimming and J lost 1 base; unmatched junction nucleotides: 6. CDR1 MGHRA and CDR2 YSYEKL come from the germline V gene. CDR3 nucleotides: TGCGCCAGCAGCCATCGGACTAGTCAGTCCTACAATGAGCAGTTCTTC. Its translation: CASSHRTSQSYNEQFF.